The 18 T cell receptor beta chains given below trace back to one sample, sequenced in a study of control samples from healthy donors and cancer patients. Here immunoSEQ multiplex PCR was the method, and the copy in TCRdb shows in-frame clones only, minus some. The profile covers 90,000 to 130,000 clones, with approximately 87% appearing a single time and roughly 4% taken by the ten largest. The sequenced material came from PBMCs. Source of these receptors: a woman aged 55-70 years with lung cancer.

This chain joins TRBV20-1 and TRBJ1-5; D unresolved. Germline CDR1 reads DFQATT; CDR2 reads SNEGSKA (reference sequence). CDR3 length: 14 amino acids. Trimming cost V 3 bases and J 4 bases, with 13 bases left between them. The chain's CDR3 is CSASDLRVNQPQHF. In DNA form, the CDR3 reads TGCAGTGCTAGTGATCTCAGAGTTAATCAGCCCCAGCATTTT.

The gene calls are TRBV2 and TRBJ1-4; D is possibly TRBD1 (6 bases). V lost 4 bases to trimming and J lost 6 bases, with 15 bases between them. The CDR3 consists of 15 residues. Germline V gene sequence: CDR1 SNHLY, CDR2 FYNNEI. The CDR3 nucleotides are TGTGCCAGCAGTGTCATGGGGGGGGCCGATGAAAAACTGTTTTTT. Its translation is CASSVMGGADEKLFF.

The CDR3 DNA reads TGTGCCAGCAGTTTAGGGCAGCCCCAGCATTTT. It codes for CASSLGQPQHF. The chain carries TRBV12-3 or TRBV12-4 and TRBJ1-5, with unresolved D. The CDR3 is made up of 11 amino acids. Trimming shortened V by 1 base and J by 7 bases, and 2 bases separated the two germline ends.

This clone was picked up one time. The J gene is TRBJ2-7, the V gene TRBV27; tentatively, D is TRBD2 (6 bases). Germline assignment: CDR1 MNHEY and CDR2 SMNVEV (reference sequence). V dropped 6 bases and J dropped 5 bases, with 20 bases sitting between them. The CDR3 consists of 15 residues. The CDR3 DNA follows: TGTGCCAGCAGCCCGTTGGCGGGATTGAGGAACGAGCAGTACTTC. It translates to CASSPLAGLRNEQYF.

In this sample, this clone turned up once. This chain joins TRBV4-1 and TRBJ1-6; a weak D match, TRBD1 (6 bases). Trimming cost V 0 bases and J 5 bases, with 8 bases left between them. This CDR3 contains 15 residues. The germline V gene encodes CDR1 MGHRA and CDR2 YSYEKL. CDR3 nucleotide sequence: TGCGCCAGCAGCCAAGAAGGGGGAAATAATTCACCCCTCCACTTT. Protein: CASSQEGGNNSPLHF.

As to this clone: One junction end does not reproduce the germline sequence, and a read error may be involved. This chain uses TRBV7-2 with TRBJ1-1; D is perhaps TRBD1 (6 bases). Germline CDR1 reads SGHTA; CDR2 reads FQGNSA. CDR3 length equals 13 residues. CDR3 in amino acids: CASSLVVGAEAFF. In DNA, the CDR3 is TGTGCCAGCAGCTTAGTAGTGGGGGCTGAGGCTTTCTTT. Complete variable domain (other parts from reference TRBV7-2 and TRBJ1-1): GAGVSQSPSNKVTEKGKDVELRCDPISGHTALYWYRQSLGQGLEFLIYFQGNSAPDKSGLPSDRFSAERTGGSVSTLTIQRTQQEDSAVYLCASSLVVGAEAFFGQGTRLTVV.

V and J are TRBV19 and TRBJ1-1, with D uncertain. There are 14 residues in the CDR3. Germline V gene data show CDR1 as LNHDA and CDR2 as SQIVND (reference sequence). Trimming took off 3 bases at V and 4 bases at J, with 12 bases between the two ends. The CDR3 spells CASSIHGRTTEAFF. For the CDR3, the DNA is TGTGCCAGTAGTATCCATGGGCGTACCACTGAAGCTTTCTTT.

DNA for the CDR3: TGTGCCTGGAGTCAAACACAGGGCGGAAGTGAAAAACTGTTTTTT. Protein sequence: CAWSQTQGGSEKLFF. The chain recombines TRBV30 with TRBJ1-4, with a possible D match to TRBD1 (6 bases). This CDR3 contains 15 residues. The germline V and J ends were trimmed by 2 bases and 7 bases, with 17 bases remaining between them. Germline assignment: CDR1 GTSNPN and CDR2 SVGIG (reference sequence).

This chain links TRBV5-8 with TRBJ2-6; the match to TRBD1 covers 9 bases. Trimming cost V 4 bases and J 4 bases; bases outside gene matches: 3. Germline V gene data show CDR1 as SGHTS and CDR2 as YDEGEE. The CDR3 is 15 amino acids. DNA of the CDR3: TGTGCCAGCAGCCCACAGGGGGCCGGGGCCAACGTCCTGACTTTC. Translated, it gives CASSPQGAGANVLTF.

This sequence joins TRBV28 and TRBJ1-6, with TRBD1 matching 7 bases. The J segment lost 9 bases and the V segment lost 5 bases, leaving 10 bases of the junction unmatched. The germline V gene has CDR1 MDHEN and CDR2 SYDVKM. The CDR3 is made up of 15 amino acids. The CDR3 loop is CASSSQKGAVSPLHF. CDR3 bases: TGTGCCAGCAGTAGCCAAAAGGGGGCGGTTTCACCCCTCCACTTT.

The CDR3 DNA sequence: TGTGCCAGCAGCAGACAGGGAGATTCCGGGGAGCTGTTTTTT. This encodes CASSRQGDSGELFF. This rearrangement joins TRBV7-9 to TRBJ2-2, with 7 bases lining up with TRBD1. This CDR3 comprises 14 residues. CDR1 and CDR2 from the germline V gene are SEHNR and FQNEAQ (reference sequence). V lost 5 bases and J lost 6; bases outside the gene matches: 6. Based on the CDR3 plus reference TRBV7-9 and TRBJ2-2, the full variable domain is DTGVSQNPRHKITKRGQNVTFRCDPISEHNRLYWYRQTLGQGPEFLTYFQNEAQLEKSRLLSDRFSAERPKGSFSTLEIQRTEQGDSAMYLCASSRQGDSGELFFGEGSRLTVL.

This chain uses TRBV18 with TRBJ1-1; 8 nucleotides align to TRBD1. J was trimmed by 1 base and V by 3 bases; bases with no gene match: 10. The CDR3 sequence is 17 residues long. Germline CDR1 and CDR2: KGHSH and LQKENI. CDR3 region: CASSPATSGTGNTEAFF. The CDR3 DNA is TGTGCCAGCTCACCGGCAACGTCCGGGACAGGGAACACTGAAGCTTTCTTT. Complete variable domain (other parts from reference TRBV18 and TRBJ1-1): NAGVMQNPRHLVRRRGQEARLRCSPMKGHSHVYWYRQLPEEGLKFMVYLQKENIIDESGMPKERFSAEFPKEGPSILRIQQVVRGDSAAYFCASSPATSGTGNTEAFFGQGTRLTVV.

J is TRBJ1-5 and V is TRBV6-1; 7 bases agree with TRBD1. Germline lookup yields CDR1 MNHNS and CDR2 SASEGT. The CDR3 extends over 16 amino acids. The V segment lost 3 bases and the J segment 0 bases; nucleotides outside the gene matches: 5. This CDR3 is CASSDRGQPSNQPQHF. Written as DNA, the CDR3 is TGTGCCAGCAGTGATCGGGGACAGCCTAGCAATCAGCCCCAGCATTTT.

This chain links TRBV7-9 with TRBJ1-4, with 8 positions matching TRBD1. The germline CDR1 and CDR2 sequences are SEHNR and FQNEAQ (reference sequence). This CDR3 spans 15 amino acids. V lost 5 bases to trimming and J lost 8 bases; unmatched junction nucleotides: 10. CDR3 nucleotide sequence: TGTGCCAGCAGCAGCAGACAGGGGCCAAGGGAAAAACTGTTTTTT. Translating it yields CASSSRQGPREKLFF.

The chain combines TRBV18 with TRBJ2-5, with 12 bases that match TRBD2. Germline assignment: CDR1 KGHSH and CDR2 LQKENI. V trimming: 4 bases; J trimming: 4 bases; junction bases outside the gene matches: 7. CDR3 size: 16 residues. In DNA form, the CDR3 reads TGTGCCAGCTCACTGACGAGGGGACTAGCGGGAGAGACCCAGTACTTC. Translation gives CASSLTRGLAGETQYF. The full variable domain, in which reference TRBV18 and TRBJ2-5 provide the parts outside the CDR3, is NAGVMQNPRHLVRRRGQEARLRCSPMKGHSHVYWYRQLPEEGLKFMVYLQKENIIDESGMPKERFSAEFPKEGPSILRIQQVVRGDSAAYFCASSLTRGLAGETQYFGPGTRLLVL.

The rearrangement joins TRBV19 to TRBJ2-7, with D perhaps given as TRBD1 or TRBD2 (5 bases each). The CDR3 extends over 15 amino acids. Germline CDR1 LNHDA, CDR2 SQIVND (reference sequence). V was cut by 9 bases and J by 0 bases, with 18 bases left in between. In DNA, the CDR3 is TGTGCCAGCCAGAGGGACGCACAAAGCTCCTACGAGCAGTACTTC. Its protein is CASQRDAQSSYEQYF.

This chain uses TRBV10-3 with TRBJ2-6; either TRBD1 or TRBD2 may supply D (7 bases each). The CDR3 sequence is 17 residues long. V shed 9 bases and J shed 0 bases, with 18 bases lying between them. Germline lookup yields CDR1 ENHRY and CDR2 SYGVKD. CDR3 sequence: CAITQGRGNSGANVLTF. For the CDR3, the DNA is TGTGCCATAACACAGGGGAGGGGAAACTCTGGGGCCAACGTCCTGACTTTC.

The J gene is TRBJ1-6, the V gene TRBV3-1 (or the pseudogene TRBV3-2), with 8 bases fitting TRBD1. This CDR3 spans 15 amino acids. The trim removed 4 bases at V and 9 bases at J, leaving 8 bases unmatched. The germline gives CDR1 LGHDT, CDR2 YNNKEL (reference sequence). The CDR3: CASSPAGGVGSPLHF. CDR3 sequence (DNA): TGTGCCAGCAGCCCGGCAGGGGGCGTGGGTTCACCCCTCCACTTT.